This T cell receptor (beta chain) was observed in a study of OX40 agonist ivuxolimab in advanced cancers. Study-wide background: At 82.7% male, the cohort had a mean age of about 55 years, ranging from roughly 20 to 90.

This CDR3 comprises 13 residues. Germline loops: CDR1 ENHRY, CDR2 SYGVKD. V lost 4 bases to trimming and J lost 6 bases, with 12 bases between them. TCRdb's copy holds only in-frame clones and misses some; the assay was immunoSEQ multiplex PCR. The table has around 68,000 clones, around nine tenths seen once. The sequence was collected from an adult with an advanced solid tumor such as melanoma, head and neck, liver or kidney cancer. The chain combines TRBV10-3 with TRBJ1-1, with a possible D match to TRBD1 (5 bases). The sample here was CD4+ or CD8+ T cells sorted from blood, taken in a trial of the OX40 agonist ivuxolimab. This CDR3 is CAISGVQGAEAFF. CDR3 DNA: TGTGCCATCAGTGGGGTCCAGGGAGCTGAAGCTTTCTTT.